The next 28 T cell receptor beta chains were all read from a single sample in a study of human T cells and chemical hapten exposure. From the RACE reads, TCRdb called clonotypes with MiXCR, one entry per CDR3 protein. The top ten clones hold about 8.7% of a sample with about 300,000 distinct CDR3 sequences, over 5% of them seen once. Time point reported: pre-sensitization, week 0. Treatment noted: therapeutic diphenylcyclopropenone sensitization with weekly scalp DPC. Sequences were derived from whole blood, sampled in connection with sensitization to the hapten diphenylcyclopropenone (DPC). The receptors originated from a woman between 18 and 29 years old with alopecia areata. Some clones in this sample may be carry-over from other donors' samples.

There are a few counts of this clonotype. The chain uses TRBV29-1 and TRBJ1-5; TRBD1 aligns across 9 bases. J gave up 7 bases and V 4 bases, and 11 bases lay outside the gene matches. The CDR3 spans 15 residues. CDR1 and CDR2 (germline): SQVTM, ANQGSEA. The CDR3 spells CSVVIGQGISQPQHF. The CDR3 DNA is TGCAGCGTTGTGATAGGACAGGGGATTTCCCAGCCCCAGCATTTT.

This clonotype has more than one count but fewer than ten. The chain combines TRBV7-2 with TRBJ1-6; weak D call: TRBD1 (6 bases). The CDR3 has 16 residues. Trimming took 0 bases from V and 7 from J, leaving 13 bases between them. Germline assignment: CDR1 SGHTA and CDR2 FQGNSA. CDR3 residues: CASSLAGGLGNSPLHF. DNA of the CDR3: TGTGCCAGCAGCTTAGCAGGGGGGTTAGGGAATTCACCCCTCCACTTT.

The chain uses TRBV12-3 or TRBV12-4 and TRBJ1-1; D is ambiguous. The CDR3 is 15 amino acids. Trimming shortened V by 5 bases and J by 3 bases, and 16 bases separated the two germline ends. The DNA for the CDR3 is TGTGCCAGCAGTCCCCCCCCTGTGGTTGACACTGAAGCTTTCTTT. It specifies CASSPPPVVDTEAFF.

This clonotype has a count of ten or more. The chain joins TRBV4-3 to TRBJ1-4, with D possibly matching TRBD1 (5 bases). Trimming pared 1 base from V and 10 bases from J, leaving 16 bases between. The CDR3 covers 15 residues. Germline V lookup: CDR1 LGHNA, CDR2 YSLEER. CDR3 in amino acids: CASSQVQGRGGKLFF. CDR3 sequence (DNA): TGCGCCAGCAGCCAAGTGCAGGGTAGAGGAGGAAAACTGTTTTTT.

This clonotype came up a few times. V is TRBV2 and J is TRBJ1-6, with 8 bases identical to TRBD1. From germline, CDR1 is SNHLY and CDR2 FYNNEI. The CDR3 contains 15 residues. Trimming took 0 bases from V and 7 from J; bases not matched to a gene: 2. CDR3 residues: CASSEARQGNSPLHF. CDR3 DNA sequence: TGTGCCAGCAGTGAAGCCAGACAGGGGAATTCACCCCTCCACTTT.

Worth noting for this clonotype: One end of the junction fails to match germline, which may point to a read error. CDR3 loop: CTSSIDTGTSGNEQFF. The CDR3 DNA follows: TGTACCAGTAGTATAGACACCGGGACTAGCGGCAATGAGCAGTTCTTC. V and J are TRBV19 and TRBJ2-1; 11 bases are a match to TRBD2. The CDR3 is 16 amino acids. Germline V gives CDR1 LNHDA, CDR2 SQIVND (reference sequence). Together with reference TRBV19 and TRBJ2-1, the CDR3 gives the full variable domain: DGGITQSPKYLFRKEGQNVTLSCEQNLNHDAMYWYRQDPGQGLRLIYYSQIVNDFQKGDIAEGYSVSREKKESFPLTVTSAQKNPTAFYLCTSSIDTGTSGNEQFFGPGTRLTVL.

In this sample, this clonotype turned up many times. The J gene is TRBJ1-3, the V gene TRBV29-1; no reliable D call. Germline assignment: CDR1 SQVTM and CDR2 ANQGSEA. CDR3 length: 11 amino acids. Trimming left V 8 bases short and J 5 bases short, with 10 bases between. CDR3 bases: TGCAGCAACAAGAGACGAAACACCATATATTTT. As protein: CSNKRRNTIYF.

V is TRBV7-9 and J is TRBJ1-1, with D tentatively TRBD1 (5 bases). Trimming cost V 8 bases and J 3 bases, with 13 bases left between them. CDR1 and CDR2 from the germline V gene are SEHNR and FQNEAQ (reference sequence). This CDR3 is 13 amino acids long. Here the CDR3 DNA reads TGTGCCAGCGGGGGACTTATTCACACTGAAGCTTTCTTT. Translation gives CASGGLIHTEAFF.

J is TRBJ1-6 and V is TRBV28, with 9 nucleotides matching TRBD1. The V and J ends lost 6 bases and 7 bases, in that order; junction bases with no gene match: 1. CDR1 MDHEN and CDR2 SYDVKM come from the germline V gene. The CDR3 is 13 residues long. CDR3 in DNA: TGTGCCAGCAGACAGGGGGCAAATTCACCCCTCCACTTT. It translates to CASRQGANSPLHF.

This clonotype was seen many times. V and J are TRBV12-3 or TRBV12-4 and TRBJ2-1; 8 bases are a match to TRBD2. The CDR3 runs to 13 residues. V shed 6 bases and J 8 bases; nucleotides not matched to a gene: 6. CDR3 bases: TGTGCCAGCAGCATCGGGGGGGTTGATGAGCAGTTCTTC. Translating gives CASSIGGVDEQFF.

This clonotype turned up a few times. The chain's CDR3 is CSAPYQHNYNSPLHF. The CDR3 nucleotides are TGCAGTGCCCCCTACCAACACAACTATAATTCACCCCTCCACTTT. This chain uses TRBV20-1 with TRBJ1-6, with D hard to call. The CDR3 extends over 15 amino acids. Germline V lookup: CDR1 DFQATT, CDR2 SNEGSKA (reference sequence). Trimming took 6 bases from V and 3 from J, leaving 15 bases between them.

This clonotype has only a few counts. The V and J genes are TRBV3-1 and TRBJ2-2; TRBD2 aligns across 12 bases. Germline V gene sequence: CDR1 LGHDT, CDR2 YNNKEL (reference sequence). The CDR3 sequence is 15 residues long. V shed 5 bases, J shed 3 bases, and the junction held 1 base outside the gene matches. The CDR3 protein is CASSGTSGYTGELFF. CDR3 in DNA: TGTGCCAGCAGCGGGACTAGCGGGTACACCGGGGAGCTGTTTTTT.

This clonotype was seen a few times. V usage is TRBV3-1 and J usage is TRBJ2-7; possibly TRBD2 for D (7 bases). Trimming pared 7 bases from V and 2 bases from J, leaving 15 bases between. CDR1 and CDR2 from the germline V gene are LGHDT and YNNKEL (reference sequence). The CDR3 sequence is 14 residues long. The CDR3 reads CASTAGALTYEQYF. In DNA, the CDR3 is TGTGCCAGCACCGCGGGGGCCCTGACCTACGAGCAGTACTTC.

This clonotype showed up many times. This chain joins TRBV20-1 and TRBJ1-5; possibly TRBD1 for D (5 bases). The CDR3 runs to 15 residues. Germline V gene sequence: CDR1 DFQATT, CDR2 SNEGSKA (reference sequence). The ends were cut back, 0 bases at V and 5 bases at J, with 14 bases in the middle. The CDR3 DNA is TGCAGTGCTAGAGATTCGGTAACAGGAGATCAGCCCCAGCATTTT. Encoded protein: CSARDSVTGDQPQHF.

Notes on this clonotype: A much larger clone lies one base from this, so it may be a read error. As DNA, the CDR3 is TGCGCCAGCAGCCGACCTGGCGAGAACACTGAAGCTTTCTTT. Residues: CASSRPGENTEAFF. The chain links TRBV4-1 to TRBJ1-1; D uncertain. Germline V gene lookup returns CDR1 MGHRA and CDR2 YSYEKL. V lost 4 bases, J lost 1 base, and 10 bases lay in between. This CDR3 spans 14 amino acids.

The chain recombines TRBV28 with TRBJ2-1, with 9 bases matching TRBD2. This CDR3 is built from 14 residues. CDR1 is MDHEN and CDR2 is SYDVKM in the germline V gene. Losses at the gene ends were 6 bases for V and 6 bases for J; bases not matched to a gene: 6. The CDR3 reads CASSLLAGSNEQFF. CDR3 coding DNA: TGTGCCAGCAGCTTACTAGCGGGCTCCAATGAGCAGTTCTTC.

This rearrangement joins TRBV20-1 to TRBJ2-7; TRBD1 is a possible D gene (6 bases). Between the trimmed V and J ends, which lost 6 bases and 2 bases, there was a span of 17 bases. CDR3 length: 14 amino acids. Germline V gives CDR1 DFQATT, CDR2 SNEGSKA (reference sequence). In DNA form, the CDR3 reads TGCAGTGCCGAAAAGGGGCAGGGGACCTACGAGCAGTACTTC. It codes for CSAEKGQGTYEQYF.

In this sample, this clonotype turned up a few times. J is TRBJ1-1 and V is TRBV4-2; no clear D. From germline, CDR1 is LGHNA and CDR2 YNFKEQ. V was trimmed by 3 bases and J by 2 bases, leaving 13 bases between them. The CDR3 totals 15 residues. The CDR3 loop is CASSQGSRRNTEAFF. The CDR3 coding sequence is TGTGCCAGCAGCCAGGGATCCCGACGAAACACTGAAGCTTTCTTT.

This clonotype showed up many times. The CDR3, as DNA: TGCGCCAGCAGCCAAGATGAGGCGGGGTTGGATAATTCACCCCTCCACTTT. Encoded protein: CASSQDEAGLDNSPLHF. The gene calls are TRBV4-3 and TRBJ1-6; D unresolved. The CDR3 is 17 amino acids. V shed 0 bases and J shed 5 bases, with 14 bases lying between them. Germline-derived CDR1 and CDR2 are LGHNA and YSLEER.

This clonotype occurred a few times. This chain connects TRBV6-5 to TRBJ1-1; D not resolved. The V end was cut by 3 bases, the J end by 4 bases, with 9 bases between. The CDR3 contains 13 residues. Germline V gene data show CDR1 as MNHEY and CDR2 as SVGAGI. The CDR3 DNA reads TGTGCCAGCAGTTATATGCGGACCACTGAAGCTTTCTTT. Translation gives CASSYMRTTEAFF.

This clonotype occurred many times. The V gene is TRBV28, the J gene TRBJ2-4, with unresolved D. Germline CDR1 is MDHEN and CDR2 is SYDVKM. Trimming left V 7 bases short and J 3 bases short, with 13 bases between. The CDR3 consists of 14 residues. CDR3 loop: CASTPTPYKNIQYF. Here the CDR3 DNA reads TGTGCCAGCACCCCGACCCCCTACAAAAACATTCAGTACTTC.

This clonotype was counted between two and nine times. V usage is TRBV5-1 and J usage is TRBJ1-6; maybe TRBD1 (5 bases). Germline lookup yields CDR1 SGHRS and CDR2 YFSETQ. The CDR3 extends over 14 amino acids. Trimming stripped 5 bases from V and 6 bases from J, with 12 bases between. The CDR3 loop is CASRPGTLNSPLHF. CDR3 DNA sequence: TGCGCCAGCAGGCCCGGGACCCTTAATTCACCCCTCCACTTT.

The chain is built from TRBV18 and TRBJ2-2; 11 nucleotides line up with TRBD1. The CDR3 sequence is 18 residues long. CDR1 and CDR2 (germline): KGHSH, LQKENI. V shed 2 bases, J shed 4 bases, and the junction held 9 bases outside the gene matches. The CDR3 DNA follows: TGTGCCAGCTCACCAGGACCCGGGACAGGGGGACGCACCGGGGAGCTGTTTTTT. Protein product: CASSPGPGTGGRTGELFF.

This rearrangement joins TRBV21-1 to TRBJ1-1. TRBV21-1 is a known pseudogene. CDR3 length: 14 amino acids. The CDR3 region is CASKEGRFDTEAFF. In nucleotides, the CDR3 is TGTGCCAGCAAAGAGGGGAGGTTTGACACTGAAGCTTTCTTT.

The chain combines TRBV6-2 or TRBV6-3 with TRBJ1-4, with TRBD1 matching over 7 bases. Germline CDR1 and CDR2: MNHEY and SVGEGT. The CDR3 extends over 15 amino acids. V was pared by 4 bases and J by 7 bases, with 9 bases of the junction left unmatched. CDR3 coding DNA: TGTGCCAGCAGTTCCTCGTTACAGGGGCGTGAAAAACTGTTTTTT. Its protein product is CASSSSLQGREKLFF.

The chain carries TRBV12-3 or TRBV12-4 and TRBJ1-4; D call uncertain. V lost 5 bases, J lost 4 bases, and 11 bases lay in between. The CDR3 runs 14 residues. Here the CDR3 reads CASSRARSNEKLFF. Here the CDR3 DNA reads TGTGCCAGCAGTCGCGCTAGGAGTAATGAAAAACTGTTTTTT.

With regard to this clonotype: One base away lies a much larger clone, so this may be a sequencing read error. CDR3 sequence reads: CASGIGDSATYEQYF. CDR3 coding DNA: TGTGCCAGCGGCATAGGGGACAGCGCAACCTACGAGCAGTACTTC. The chain has TRBV9 and TRBJ2-7, with TRBD1 matching 7 bases. V dropped 7 bases and J dropped 2; count of bases not matched to a gene: 12. The length of the CDR3 is 15 residues. In germline, CDR1 is SGDLS, CDR2 YYNGEE. Looking up the rest from reference TRBV9 and TRBJ2-7 gives the full variable domain: DSGVTQTPKHLITATGQRVTLRCSPRSGDLSVYWYQQSLDQGLQFLIQYYNGEERAKGNILERFSAQQFPDLHSELNLSSLELGDSALYFCASGIGDSATYEQYFGPGTRLTVT.

The chain employs TRBV7-8 and TRBJ2-1; D call uncertain. The V gene lost 5 bases and the J gene lost 3 bases, with 20 bases spanning the gap. Germline V gene sequence: CDR1 SGHVS, CDR2 FQNEAQ. The CDR3 totals 17 residues. The CDR3 here is CASSPCCRITGYNEQFF. In DNA form, the CDR3 reads TGTGCCAGCAGCCCCTGTTGTAGAATCACCGGCTACAATGAGCAGTTCTTC.